This is a list of T cell receptor beta chains from one sample in a study of blood T cell repertoires in COVID-19. Clones were sequenced by immunoSEQ multiplex PCR, and TCRdb holds only the in-frame ones, with some missing. Among fewer than 450,000 clones listed, about 90% were seen once. The sample consisted of PBMCs or T cells enriched from blood (not recorded which). The receptor set was obtained from a woman in her thirties who had recovered from COVID-19. The CDR3 runs from the conserved cysteine through the conserved F or W. Each record gives: D gene, clone size, V gene, J gene, CDR3 protein, CDR3 DNA. A D gene is named only where the DNA matches it firmly. Clone size, where shown, is once, few, many, or a class for clones that have expanded.

TRBD1	-	TRBV3-1/TRBV3-2	TRBJ1-5	CASSQNRGDNQPQHF	TGTGCCAGCAGCCAAAACAGGGGCGACAATCAGCCCCAGCATTTT
TRBD1	-	TRBV27	TRBJ1-6	CASSPSTGAGSPLHF	TGTGCCAGCAGCCCATCAACAGGGGCAGGCTCACCCCTCCACTTT
-	-	TRBV24-1	TRBJ2-3	CATAPPGQSTDTQYF	TGTGCCACCGCCCCTCCCGGACAAAGCACAGATACGCAGTATTTT
TRBD1	once	TRBV10-2	TRBJ1-5	CASSERTGGDQPQHF	TGCGCCAGCAGTGAGAGGACAGGAGGCGATCAGCCCCAGCATTTT
-	-	TRBV12-3/TRBV12-4	TRBJ1-1	CASSFSWTDEAFF	TGTGCCAGCAGTTTCTCTTGGACAGATGAAGCTTTCTTT
TRBD1	-	TRBV3-1/TRBV3-2	TRBJ1-2	CASSQRGTGDGYTF	TGTGCCAGCAGCCAGAGGGGGACAGGGGATGGCTACACCTTC
-	few	TRBV7-2	TRBJ1-5	CASSLRGNQPQHF	TGTGCCAGCAGCTTAAGAGGGAATCAGCCCCAGCATTTT
TRBD1	-	TRBV10-3	TRBJ1-1	CAISDRTGPWYTEAFF	TGTGCCATCAGTGACCGGACAGGGCCGTGGTACACTGAAGCTTTCTTT
-	-	TRBV7-2	TRBJ1-4	CASSLPTGGVEKLFF	TGTGCCAGCAGCTTACCGACAGGAGGAGTAGAAAAACTGTTTTTT
-	-	TRBV3-1/TRBV3-2	TRBJ1-5	CAIPRSQPQHF	TGTGCCATCCCTCGGTCTCAGCCCCAGCATTTT
-	few	TRBV7-9	TRBJ1-3	CASSFPSSGNTIYF	TGTGCCAGCAGCTTTCCGAGTTCTGGAAACACCATATATTTT
-	-	TRBV18	TRBJ1-1	CASSPLEGVQNTEAFF	TGTGCCAGCTCACCACTTGAGGGGGTGCAGAACACTGAAGCTTTCTTT
TRBD1	-	TRBV30	TRBJ1-2	CAWVRLAGGAVGYTF	TGTGCCTGGGTCCGCCTGGCAGGGGGCGCGGTTGGCTACACCTTC